Following are 28 T cell receptor beta chains from one sample sequenced in a study of OX40 agonist ivuxolimab in advanced cancers. Profiled with immunoSEQ multiplex PCR; TCRdb holds only in-frame clones, not every one. The table lists 40,000 to 65,000 clones, roughly 90% of them singletons, with approximately 1.5% in the top ten. The material sequenced was CD4+ or CD8+ T cells sorted from blood, taken in a trial of the OX40 agonist ivuxolimab. These receptors were obtained from an adult with an advanced solid tumor such as melanoma, head and neck, liver or kidney cancer.

The chain joins TRBV5-1 to TRBJ1-1; tentatively, D is TRBD1 (5 bases). Germline-derived CDR1 and CDR2 are SGHRS and YFSETQ. V was shortened by 1 base and J by 4 bases, with 11 bases between the two germline ends. The CDR3 loop spans 14 amino acids. Here the CDR3 DNA reads TGCGCCAGCAGCTTGAGAGGGGTGGGCACTGAAGCTTTCTTT. Its translation: CASSLRGVGTEAFF.

V and J are TRBV7-2 and TRBJ2-3; 10 bases align to TRBD1. Germline V lookup: CDR1 SGHTA, CDR2 FQGNSA. V was pared by 1 base and J by 1 base, with 11 bases of the junction left unmatched. The CDR3 extends over 19 amino acids. This CDR3 reads CASSLGGPGQGFRTDTQYF. For the CDR3, the DNA is TGTGCCAGCAGCTTAGGGGGGCCGGGACAGGGGTTCCGCACAGATACGCAGTATTTT. Full variable domain (missing parts from reference TRBV7-2 and TRBJ2-3): GAGVSQSPSNKVTEKGKDVELRCDPISGHTALYWYRQSLGQGLEFLIYFQGNSAPDKSGLPSDRFSAERTGGSVSTLTIQRTQQEDSAVYLCASSLGGPGQGFRTDTQYFGPGTRLTVL.

This clone is a singleton in its sample. The chain uses TRBV18 and TRBJ2-5, with 12 bases lining up with TRBD2. Trimming removed 3 bases from V and 2 bases from J; junction bases left unmatched: 4. CDR1 and CDR2 (germline): KGHSH, LQKENI. The CDR3 runs 16 residues. The CDR3: CASSPGTSGYQETQYF. In nucleotides, the CDR3 is TGTGCCAGCTCACCTGGGACTAGCGGGTATCAAGAGACCCAGTACTTC.

V usage is TRBV27 and J usage is TRBJ1-4; D is unresolved. V was cut by 4 bases and J by 2 bases, with 11 bases left in between. There are 15 residues in the CDR3. Germline CDR1 reads MNHEY; CDR2 reads SMNVEV (reference sequence). The CDR3 here is CASSSLGSTNEKLFF. CDR3 DNA sequence: TGTGCCAGCAGTTCCCTCGGCAGCACTAATGAAAAACTGTTTTTT.

The J gene is TRBJ2-7, the V gene TRBV5-1; no clear D gene. V lost 0 bases, J lost 0 bases, and 4 bases lay in between. Germline values: CDR1 SGHRS, CDR2 YFSETQ. The CDR3 is 13 residues long. In nucleotides, the CDR3 is TGCGCCAGCAGCTTGGGGGTCTCCTACGAGCAGTACTTC. As protein: CASSLGVSYEQYF.

In the case of this clone: Germline and junction disagree at one end, which may indicate a read error. This rearrangement joins TRBV2 to TRBJ1-3, with a tentative D call TRBD1 (5 bases). The germline gives CDR1 SNHLY, CDR2 FYNNEI. The CDR3 runs 15 residues. DNA for the CDR3: TGTGCCAGCACTGAAGGGGCCATCTCTGGAAACACCATATATTTT. Protein: CASTEGAISGNTIYF. Drawing the rest from reference TRBV2 and TRBJ1-3, the complete variable domain is EPEVTQTPSHQVTQMGQEVILRCVPISNHLYFYWYRQILGQKVEFLVSFYNNEISEKSEIFDDQFSVERPDGSNFTLKIRSTKLEDSAMYFCASTEGAISGNTIYFGEGSWLTVV.

This clone appeared a single time. The chain has TRBV5-1 and TRBJ2-3; possibly TRBD2 for D (6 bases). Trimming cost V 1 base and J 5 bases, with 17 bases left between them. The germline V gene encodes CDR1 SGHRS and CDR2 YFSETQ. The CDR3 has 16 residues. The CDR3 DNA sequence: TGCGCCAGCAGCTTGCCCACCGGGACTCCTCAAGATACGCAGTATTTT. Its protein product is CASSLPTGTPQDTQYF.

The chain has TRBV19 and TRBJ2-1; the match to TRBD1 covers 10 bases. The CDR3 contains 15 residues. Germline CDR1 reads LNHDA; CDR2 reads SQIVND (reference sequence). Trimming took 5 bases from V and 6 from J; bases not matched to a gene: 7. The CDR3 protein is CASSPGTGAGNEQFF. The CDR3 region has the DNA TGTGCCAGTAGTCCCGGGACAGGGGCCGGCAATGAGCAGTTCTTC. Using reference TRBV19 and TRBJ2-1 for the parts outside the CDR3, the full variable domain is DGGITQSPKYLFRKEGQNVTLSCEQNLNHDAMYWYRQDPGQGLRLIYYSQIVNDFQKGDIAEGYSVSREKKESFPLTVTSAQKNPTAFYLCASSPGTGAGNEQFFGPGTRLTVL.

This clone was seen once. This chain connects TRBV30 to TRBJ1-6, with D unresolved. Looked up from germline, CDR1 is GTSNPN and CDR2 is SVGIG (reference sequence). This CDR3 region has 14 residues. V lost 0 bases and J 0 bases, leaving 3 bases between the germline ends. The CDR3 bases are TGTGCCTGGAGTGTCAGCTCCTATAATTCACCCCTCCACTTT. This sequence encodes CAWSVSSYNSPLHF.

This chain uses TRBV7-8 with TRBJ1-2; D is unclear. CDR1 SGHVS and CDR2 FQNEAQ come from the germline V gene. The V and J ends lost 5 bases and 4 bases respectively, with 11 bases between them. This CDR3 spans 13 amino acids. The CDR3 reads CASSATTRYGYTF. In DNA, the CDR3 is TGTGCCAGCAGCGCGACGACGCGCTATGGCTACACCTTC.

The rearrangement joins TRBV19 to TRBJ2-5; the D gene is possibly TRBD2 (6 bases). V lost 3 bases and J lost 4, with 9 bases in between. CDR1 and CDR2 (germline): LNHDA, SQIVND (reference sequence). This CDR3 is built from 13 residues. CDR3 bases: TGTGCCAGTAGTATGCGGGGCGCAGAGACCCAGTACTTC. It translates to CASSMRGAETQYF. The full variable domain, with the rest looked up from reference TRBV19 and TRBJ2-5, is DGGITQSPKYLFRKEGQNVTLSCEQNLNHDAMYWYRQDPGQGLRLIYYSQIVNDFQKGDIAEGYSVSREKKESFPLTVTSAQKNPTAFYLCASSMRGAETQYFGPGTRLLVL.

The V and J genes are TRBV30 and TRBJ1-3; D might be TRBD1 (5 bases). The CDR3 runs to 16 residues. Trimming cost V 4 bases and J 0 bases, with 16 bases left between them. Germline CDR1 and CDR2: GTSNPN and SVGIG (reference sequence). The CDR3 DNA follows: TGTGCCTGGAAGGAGGGAGGGGCAAACTCTGGAAACACCATATATTTT. Amino acids: CAWKEGGANSGNTIYF.

For this clone: At one end, the junction sequence differs from germline, possibly due to a read error. V is TRBV6-1 and J is TRBJ1-2, with 7 bases matching TRBD1. The germline CDR1 and CDR2 sequences are MNHNS and SASEGT. The length of the CDR3 is 13 residues. In DNA, the CDR3 is TGTGCCACAACAAACCGGGACAGACTTCGAAGCCTCTTC. It specifies CATTNRDRLRSLF.

The CDR3: CASRDRGLSGNTIYF. The DNA of the CDR3 is TGTGCCAGCAGGGACAGGGGGCTCTCTGGAAACACCATATATTTT. The chain employs TRBV5-5 and TRBJ1-3; 11 bases map to TRBD1. This CDR3 is built from 15 residues. The germline gives CDR1 SGHKS, CDR2 YYEKEE (reference sequence). Unmatched junction bases numbered 1, after V lost 5 bases and J lost 0 bases.

This clone was seen a single time. This chain uses TRBV11-2 with TRBJ2-5; 9 nucleotides agree with TRBD1. The length of the CDR3 is 14 residues. Germline V lookup: CDR1 SGHAT, CDR2 FQNNGV. The trim removed 5 bases at V and 5 bases at J, leaving 6 bases unmatched. CDR3 nucleotides: TGTGCCAGCAGCCCACAGGGGGCGTTGGAGACCCAGTACTTC. This sequence encodes CASSPQGALETQYF.

The chain couples TRBV2 to TRBJ2-7, with D perhaps being TRBD1 or TRBD2 (5 bases each). Trimming removed 4 bases at V and 5 bases at J, with 15 bases between. Germline V gives CDR1 SNHLY, CDR2 FYNNEI. The CDR3 consists of 14 residues. The CDR3 DNA reads TGTGCCAGCAGTGGATGGCTAGAGGGGCACGAGCAGTACTTC. It is translated as CASSGWLEGHEQYF.

Notes on this clone: Sequence at one end of the junction differs from germline and may be a read error. The CDR3 DNA reads as TGTGCCAGCAGTTTCCCCCCGCATTTT. Translation: CASSFPPHF. The chain uses TRBV7-9 and TRBJ2-3; D gene uncertain. The CDR3 length is 9 residues. Germline-derived CDR1 and CDR2 are SEHNR and FQNEAQ (reference sequence).

The genes are TRBV7-8 and TRBJ1-1; no clear D. In germline, CDR1 is SGHVS, CDR2 FQNEAQ. CDR3 length: 13 amino acids. V gave up 1 base and J gave up 4 bases, with 7 bases separating them. The CDR3 reads CASSLGAGTEAFF. The CDR3, as DNA: TGTGCCAGCAGCTTAGGGGCGGGCACTGAAGCTTTCTTT.

The V and J genes are TRBV28 and TRBJ2-7, with a weak D call TRBD2 (6 bases). V shed 2 bases and J shed 2 bases, with 19 bases lying between them. The germline V gene has CDR1 MDHEN and CDR2 SYDVKM. The CDR3 length is 17 residues. For the CDR3, the DNA is TGTGCCAGCAGTTTAGGTTCGGAGGGGCTCAGGGCCTACGAGCAGTACTTC. Its translation is CASSLGSEGLRAYEQYF.

The chain uses TRBV25-1 and TRBJ2-7, with 8 positions matching TRBD1. Germline V CDR1 and CDR2: MGHDK, SYGVNS. This CDR3 contains 14 residues. The V segment lost 6 bases and the J segment 5 bases; nucleotides outside the gene matches: 9. The chain's CDR3 is CASSRDRLMNEQYF. The CDR3 region has the DNA TGTGCCAGCAGCCGGGACAGGCTAATGAACGAGCAGTACTTC.

CDR3: CASSVTGVQNTEAFF. The CDR3 DNA follows: TGTGCCAGCAGTGTGACAGGGGTTCAGAACACTGAAGCTTTCTTT. The chain combines TRBV28 with TRBJ1-1, with 8 bases identical to TRBD1. J was trimmed by 1 base and V by 5 bases; bases with no gene match: 6. Germline values: CDR1 MDHEN, CDR2 SYDVKM. The CDR3 loop spans 15 amino acids.

The CDR3, as DNA: TGTGCCAGCAGTGAAGCCCCGGACTATGGCTACACCTTC. This gives the protein CASSEAPDYGYTF. The chain links TRBV6-1 to TRBJ1-2; D uncertain. V was cut by 0 bases and J by 3 bases, with 5 bases left in between. CDR3 length: 13 amino acids. Germline loops: CDR1 MNHNS, CDR2 SASEGT.

The J gene is TRBJ1-1, the V gene TRBV19; D gene ambiguous. This CDR3 has 12 amino acids. V lost 4 bases to trimming and J lost 11 bases, with 14 bases between them. Looked up from germline, CDR1 is LNHDA and CDR2 is SQIVND (reference sequence). The CDR3 nucleotides are TGTGCCAGTAGTACGGACTCCTCTAGGGCTTTCTTT. Its protein product is CASSTDSSRAFF.

V usage is TRBV7-3 and J usage is TRBJ1-2; no reliable D call. Germline V gives CDR1 SGHTA, CDR2 FQGTGA. The V end was cut by 4 bases, the J end by 3 bases, with 15 bases between. CDR3 length: 15 amino acids. CDR3 sequence: CASSSGGKADYGYTF. In DNA, the CDR3 is TGTGCCAGCAGCTCTGGTGGGAAAGCGGACTATGGCTACACCTTC.

The CDR3 coding sequence is TGTGCTTGTCGGCCGGGTGGGGGTGAAAAACTGTTTTTT. This translates into CACRPGGGEKLFF. The rearrangement joins TRBV11-2 to TRBJ1-4; D is perhaps TRBD1 (5 bases). Germline CDR1 and CDR2: SGHAT and FQNNGV. The CDR3 sequence is 13 residues long.

The chain recombines TRBV7-3 with TRBJ1-1; maybe TRBD1 (5 bases). There are 14 residues in the CDR3. CDR1 SGHTA and CDR2 FQGTGA come from the germline V gene. Trimming removed 5 bases from V and 1 base from J, with 11 bases in between. The CDR3 DNA follows: TGTGCCAGCAGCGTAGACAGTCAGAACACTGAAGCTTTCTTT. This codes for CASSVDSQNTEAFF. The whole variable domain, filled in from reference TRBV7-3 and TRBJ1-1, reads GAGVSQTPSNKVTEKGKYVELRCDPISGHTALYWYRQSLGQGPEFLIYFQGTGAADDSGLPNDRFFAVRPEGSVSTLKIQRTERGDSAVYLCASSVDSQNTEAFFGQGTRLTVV.

The J gene is TRBJ1-1, the V gene TRBV6-1; D remains unclear. The ends were cut back, 5 bases at V and 4 bases at J, with 8 bases in the middle. The germline V gene encodes CDR1 MNHNS and CDR2 SASEGT. The CDR3 consists of 12 residues. For the CDR3, the DNA is TGTGCCAGCAGTCGGGTTGTCACTGAAGCTTTCTTT. The encoded protein is CASSRVVTEAFF.

This chain uses TRBV6-5 with TRBJ2-7; the D call may be TRBD1 or TRBD2 (5 bases each). The germline V gene has CDR1 MNHEY and CDR2 SVGAGI. Trimming removed 2 bases from V and 11 bases from J, with 10 bases in between. The CDR3 totals 11 residues. Here the CDR3 reads CASSYGGREYF. The CDR3 nucleotides are TGTGCCAGCAGTTACGGGGGTCGAGAGTACTTC.